This TCR beta chain was retrieved from a study of CD8+ T cells in alopecia areata. Study-level background: Patients in the treated group were given tofacitinib by mouth, 5 to 10 mg twice a day.

This clone has only a few counts. The antigen is unknown. CDR1 is SGHRS, CDR2 YFSETQ, per germline. The CDR3 spans 11 residues. Trimming took off 4 bases at V and 6 bases at J, with 7 bases between the two ends. Extracted RNA was reverse transcribed into cDNA, the sequencing template. Profiled with immunoSEQ multiplex PCR; TCRdb holds only in-frame clones, not every one. The sample shows about 200,000 clones, around 62% of them seen only once. Findings and caveats of the study: Mice showed TCR sharing more clearly than patients did, possibly owing to HLA.

PBMC-derived CD4+ and CD8+ T cells were sorted. This sequence was found in a human donor with alopecia areata. The chain joins TRBV5-1 to TRBJ1-2, with D perhaps matching TRBD1 (5 bases). This specimen consisted of CD4+ T cells sorted from blood, obtained at week 0. CDR3 residues: CASSGRDGYTF. The CDR3 DNA is TGCGCCAGCAGCGGCAGGGATGGCTACACCTTC.